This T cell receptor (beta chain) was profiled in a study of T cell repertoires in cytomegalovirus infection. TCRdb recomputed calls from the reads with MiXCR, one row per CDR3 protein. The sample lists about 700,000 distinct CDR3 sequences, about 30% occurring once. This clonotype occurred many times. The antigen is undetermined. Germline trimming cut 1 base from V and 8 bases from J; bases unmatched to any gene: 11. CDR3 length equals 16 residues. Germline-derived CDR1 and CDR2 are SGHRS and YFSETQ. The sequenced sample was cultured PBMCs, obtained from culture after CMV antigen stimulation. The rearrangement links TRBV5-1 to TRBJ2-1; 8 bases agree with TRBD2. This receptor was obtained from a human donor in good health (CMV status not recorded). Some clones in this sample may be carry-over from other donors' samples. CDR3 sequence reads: CASSLNVREGLDEQFF. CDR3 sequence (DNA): TGCGCCAGCAGCTTGAACGTCCGGGAGGGCCTCGATGAGCAGTTCTTC.